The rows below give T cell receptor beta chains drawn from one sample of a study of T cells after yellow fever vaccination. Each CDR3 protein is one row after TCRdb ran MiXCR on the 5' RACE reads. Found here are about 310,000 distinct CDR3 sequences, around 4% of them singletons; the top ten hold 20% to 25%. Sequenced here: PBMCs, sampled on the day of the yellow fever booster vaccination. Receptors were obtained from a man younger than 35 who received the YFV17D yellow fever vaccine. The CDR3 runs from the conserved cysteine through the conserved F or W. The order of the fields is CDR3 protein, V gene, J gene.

CASRIPNTGELFF	TRBV6-5	TRBJ2-2
CASRPGTGPNIQYF	TRBV21-1	TRBJ2-4
CSAGNRDEKLFF	TRBV20-1	TRBJ1-4
CASKKGTGATDTQYF	TRBV7-9	TRBJ2-3
CASSSPGQGYEQFF	TRBV5-1	TRBJ2-1
CATSGGGYNEQFF	TRBV15	TRBJ2-1
CASSRPGLSTDTQYF	TRBV7-2	TRBJ2-3
CSARLATSDTQYF	TRBV20-1	TRBJ2-3
CASSLGTSGGVETQYF	TRBV5-1	TRBJ2-5
CSARRGGAGTQYF	TRBV20-1	TRBJ2-5
CASSRQRGTQETQYF	TRBV7-3	TRBJ2-5
CSARWDRVTEAFF	TRBV20-1	TRBJ1-1
CASSPEGGYQETQYF	TRBV7-2	TRBJ2-5
CASRGQGVGQTQHF	TRBV27	TRBJ1-5
CASSGGVAGATDTQYF	TRBV5-1	TRBJ2-3
CSGGQSNYGYTF	TRBV20-1	TRBJ1-2
CASSTLGGIKDNEQFF	TRBV6-5	TRBJ2-1
CASGGLGTEAFF	TRBV6-5	TRBJ1-1
CASGGGIVAGELFF	TRBV6-6	TRBJ2-2
CASSPKAGLTGELFF	TRBV5-1	TRBJ2-2
CASSKDRTGYTF	TRBV21-1	TRBJ1-2
CASSLGGGGYNEQFF	TRBV6-5	TRBJ2-1